The entry that follows covers one TCR beta chain sequence. The CDR3 consists of 17 residues. Germline V gives CDR1 GTSNPN, CDR2 SVGIG (reference sequence). V was shortened by 5 bases and J by 0 bases, with 17 bases between the two germline ends. The sample comes from a study of blood T cell repertoires in COVID-19. Overall study: Sites across the United States, Italy and Spain contributed samples from acute and convalescent COVID-19. Sample material is recorded as cDNA or gDNA derived from T cells, B-cell-depleted T cells, or PBMCs.

In the authors' methods: It was from reference gene primer amplification that nucleated cell counts were estimated. TCRdb's table, derived via immunoSEQ multiplex PCR, lists solely in-frame clones and lacks some. Clone size and the V and J calls come from that table; the DNA yielded D and trimming. The sample lists about 290,000 clones, around 81% occurring once. Material: peripheral blood. V and J are TRBV30 and TRBJ2-6, with a tentative D call TRBD1 (6 bases). The sequence was collected from a woman aged 45-65 years with active or convalescent COVID-19. CDR3 sequence: CAWYPGTPYSGANVLTF. Written as DNA, the CDR3 is TGTGCCTGGTACCCCGGGACACCCTACTCTGGGGCCAACGTCCTGACTTTC.